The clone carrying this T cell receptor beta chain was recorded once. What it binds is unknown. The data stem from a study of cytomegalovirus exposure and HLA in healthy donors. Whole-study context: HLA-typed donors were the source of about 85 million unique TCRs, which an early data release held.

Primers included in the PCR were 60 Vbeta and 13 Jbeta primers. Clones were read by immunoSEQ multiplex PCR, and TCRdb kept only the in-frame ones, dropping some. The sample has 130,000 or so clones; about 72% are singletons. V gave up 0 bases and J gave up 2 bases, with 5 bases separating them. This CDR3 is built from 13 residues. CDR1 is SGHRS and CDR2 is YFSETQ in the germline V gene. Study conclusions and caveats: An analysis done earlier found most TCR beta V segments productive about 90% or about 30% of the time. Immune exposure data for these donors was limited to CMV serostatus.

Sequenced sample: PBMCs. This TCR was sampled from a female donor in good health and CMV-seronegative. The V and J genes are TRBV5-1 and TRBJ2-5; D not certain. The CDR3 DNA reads TGCGCCAGCAGCTTGGTCCTGCAAGAGACCCAGTACTTC. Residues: CASSLVLQETQYF.